This T cell receptor beta chain comes out of a study of T cells in Graves' hyperthyroidism and ophthalmopathy. Study results and limitations: Ophthalmopathy was told apart from stable hyperthyroidism by a 13 V-J model.

Patients having uncontrolled infection, another autoimmune disease, pregnancy or lactation were not included. It was 8 to 10 ml of fresh peripheral blood that supplied the PBMCs. This clonotype was counted ten times or more. What it binds is unknown. Trimming at V came to 5 bases and at J to 6 bases, leaving 8 bases not matched to a gene. From germline, CDR1 is MNHEY and CDR2 SVGEGT. CDR3 length equals 14 residues. TCR beta CDR3 regions were amplified from RNA transcripts. Initially, a first-round RT-PCR of the TCR CDR3 employed the HTBI primer set. TCRdb recomputed calls from the multiplex PCR reads with MiXCR, one row per CDR3 protein. Here the sample spans almost 250,000 distinct CDR3 sequences, 24% being singletons.

The V call is TRBV6-2 or TRBV6-3, the J call TRBJ1-1; 8 nucleotides line up with TRBD1. This sequence was found in a woman between 40 and 50 years old with Graves' ophthalmopathy. What was sequenced was blood. In nucleotides, the CDR3 is TGTGCCAGCAGTCCTACTCAGGGGGCCTCTGAAGCTTTCTTT. This codes for CASSPTQGASEAFF.